This note documents a single T cell receptor (beta chain) sequence. This clone came up a few times. Its antigen has not been determined. Base quality data are lacking; no much larger clone is found one base away. The identical CDR3 is also encoded by other nucleotide sequences in the sample. The data originate from a study of shared clonotypes between healthy human individuals (dated by TCRdb to 2018 to 2021). For context, the study as a whole: A couple of women and a few men aged 18 to 49 years were included in the cohort. For each donor, CD4 naive and CD4 memory were each given three plates, CD8 naive was given two plates, and CD8 memory was given one plate. To estimate repertoire size and how much clonotype sharing occurs between individuals, the study deeply sequenced the blood TCR repertoires of a handful of healthy adults. To increase sequencing depth and limit assay-specific biases, different laboratories used diverse techniques to prepare libraries and sequence TCR repertoires. Per donor, leukapheresis produced somewhere between about 0.94 and 8.9 billion PBMCs. What the work shows at the level of the full study, not this receptor alone: Compared with non-shared clonotypes, clonotypes shared by all four sorted-subset donors had higher generation probabilities. Sharing across a handful of donors was observed for approximately 5% of naive CD4, less than 4% of naive CD8, over 2% of memory CD4, and around 0.42% of memory CD8 clonotypes. The genetic and exposure-history diversity represented was limited by the small number of donors. Even with the large sequencing depth, rarefaction of the sorted-subset datasets indicated that sequencing was incomplete. Naive subsets generally had larger estimated clonotype richness than memory subsets. Pairwise subsampling led to the expectation that sequencing depth would affect the degree of clonotype sharing among donors. Sampling was restricted to blood, and TCR repertoires in tissue are likely to differ from TCR repertoires in blood.

Using the deep immunoSEQ assay, TCR CDR3 regions were amplified from genomic DNA by multiplex PCR. For each cell subset, the extracted genomic DNA was distributed evenly across all wells of several immunoSEQ 96-well plates, and each plate served as one replicate. For sorted subsets, around 0.2 ug genomic DNA, equal to tens of thousands of T cell genomes, was loaded into each replicate PCR. Purified libraries were quantified with a Qubit 3.0 fluorometer, sized on a Bioanalyzer 2100, and re-quantified with the KAPA Library Quantification kit. A separate single-read 150-cycle Illumina NextSeq 550 flow cell was used to sequence each immunoSEQ 96-well plate. Processing in the source paper ran as follows. The immunoSEQ output contained only junctional sequences without quality scores, so filtering could not match that applied to full-length reads. Sequences were annotated with PyIR, a Python wrapper for IgBLAST v1.9, using IMGT germline references to assign V/J genes and CDR3. Reads were removed for weak V/J assignments (E-value above 1e-6), missing CDR3, stop codons, out-of-frame junctions, or ambiguous translated residues. V3J clonotypes were defined by identical inferred V gene, J gene, and CDR3 amino acid sequence. Percentage overlap between repertoires was computed as shared unique clonotypes divided by the size of the smaller repertoire. Repertoire richness was assessed with RTK rarefaction, the Chao1 estimator, and Recon v2.1 estimates of unobserved clonotypes. Generation probabilities were computed with OLGA for all TCRbeta clonotypes obtained by the gDNA method from several donors. TCRdb mirrors the immuneACCESS table, restricted to in-frame sequences. Some clones are absent from its copies; in checked studies, under half trace to an unresolved V gene, and the reason for the others is unknown. D and trimming were read from the DNA, whereas the V and J calls and clone size are those reported in that table. Here the sample has roughly 2.6 million clones; 90% to 95% occur a single time. The ten largest clones represent over 0.12% of the sample.

Healthy HIV-negative adults with no recently reported acute infections or vaccinations were included as donors. Every donor was a Caucasian adult residing in Nashville, Tennessee, USA. Magnetic negative selection was used to enrich CD4+ T cells, after which naive cells were positively selected on CD45RA and the negative fraction became the memory subset. After blood collection by leukapheresis, PBMCs were isolated using Ficoll-Histopaque density gradient centrifugation and then cryopreserved in the vapor phase of liquid nitrogen. Purity and quantity of every magnetically sorted T cell population were checked by analytical flow cytometry. Genomic DNA was isolated from every sorted fraction and measured by UV absorbance on a Nanodrop 2000c. The germline V gene sets CDR1 to SQVTM and CDR2 to ANQGSEA. Inclusive of the bounding cysteine and phenylalanine, the CDR3 is 13 residues long. Kept here is only the CDR3 DNA, which spans 39 bases and is read in frame from base 1. Trimming takes 4 bases off V and 2 bases off J; junction bases not matched to a gene: 2.

This TCR derives from a man younger than 35 in good health. The rearrangement combines TRBV29-1 with TRBJ1-1; 9 bases in between match TRBD1. The sample comprised naive CD4+ T cells sorted from blood. The cell subset or site label for this specimen denotes: CD45RA+ positively selected. The CDR3 region: CSVGGQGNTEAFF. The nucleotide sequence reads TGCAGCGTTGGGGGACAGGGAAACACTGAAGCTTTCTTT. Where the CDR3 stops, the reference TRBV29-1 and TRBJ1-1 genes take over; the full variable domain is SAVISQKPSRDICQRGTSLTIQCQVDSQVTMMFWYRQQPGQSLTLIATANQGSEATYESGFVIDKFPISRPNLTFSTLTVSNMSPEDSSIYLCSVGGQGNTEAFFGQGTRLTVV.